The 19 T cell receptor beta chains below were found in one sample sequenced in a study of shared clonotypes between healthy human individuals. Clones were read by immunoSEQ multiplex PCR, and TCRdb kept only the in-frame ones, dropping some. The table has approximately 1.5 million clones, approximately 98.5% seen once. Material for sequencing was naive CD4+ T cells sorted from blood. The subset denotes: CD45RA+ positively selected. The receptors here all came from a man aged 30-40 years in good health.

The chain joins TRBV9 to TRBJ2-2; D is unresolved. Germline V CDR1 and CDR2: SGDLS, YYNGEE. Trimming removed 3 bases from V and 1 base from J, with 7 bases in between. The CDR3 covers 14 residues. The CDR3 nucleotides read TGTGCCAGCAGCGCCGCAGGGAACACCGGGGAGCTGTTTTTT. Its protein is CASSAAGNTGELFF.

The chain uses TRBV13 and TRBJ2-1; 10 bases are shared with TRBD1. Germline loops: CDR1 PRHDT, CDR2 FYEKMQ (reference sequence). This CDR3 contains 18 residues. The V and J ends lost 4 bases and 1 base, in that order; junction bases with no gene match: 10. CDR3 in DNA: TGTGCCAGCAGCTGGGGGACAGGGGCCACGAGGTCCTACAATGAGCAGTTCTTC. This gives the protein CASSWGTGATRSYNEQFF.

The rearrangement links TRBV28 to TRBJ1-1, with D unresolved. The CDR3 is made up of 15 amino acids. V gave up 4 bases and J gave up 0 bases, with 12 bases separating them. Looked up from germline, CDR1 is MDHEN and CDR2 is SYDVKM. CDR3 sequence reads: CASSWAVRMNTEAFF. The CDR3 DNA sequence: TGTGCCAGCAGTTGGGCTGTGAGGATGAACACTGAAGCTTTCTTT.

The V and J genes are TRBV18 and TRBJ1-1, with D tentatively TRBD1 (5 bases). This CDR3 spans 14 amino acids. The V gene lost 2 bases and the J gene lost 5 bases, with 12 bases spanning the gap. Germline V gives CDR1 KGHSH, CDR2 LQKENI. The CDR3, as DNA: TGTGCCAGCTCACCAGGTCCAGGGCGGACTGAAGCTTTCTTT. It translates to CASSPGPGRTEAFF. Filled out from reference TRBV18 and TRBJ1-1, the complete variable domain reads NAGVMQNPRHLVRRRGQEARLRCSPMKGHSHVYWYRQLPEEGLKFMVYLQKENIIDESGMPKERFSAEFPKEGPSILRIQQVVRGDSAAYFCASSPGPGRTEAFFGQGTRLTVV.

Turning to this clone: The sample contains more than one DNA sequence encoding this CDR3. The genes are TRBV7-3 and TRBJ2-7; no definite D call. Germline CDR1 reads SGHTA; CDR2 reads FQGTGA. The CDR3 has 13 residues. Trimming took 0 bases from V and 2 from J, leaving 5 bases between them. The CDR3 region has the DNA TGTGCCAGCAGCTTAACGGGAACCTACGAGCAGTACTTC. The encoded protein is CASSLTGTYEQYF. Full variable domain (outside the CDR3, taken from reference TRBV7-3 and TRBJ2-7): GAGVSQTPSNKVTEKGKYVELRCDPISGHTALYWYRQSLGQGPEFLIYFQGTGAADDSGLPNDRFFAVRPEGSVSTLKIQRTERGDSAVYLCASSLTGTYEQYFGPGTRLTVT.

The V call is TRBV15, the J call TRBJ2-1, with a weak D call TRBD1 (6 bases). The V gene lost 6 bases and the J gene lost 7 bases, with 19 bases spanning the gap. Germline V gene sequence: CDR1 LNHNV, CDR2 YYDKDF (reference sequence). The CDR3 contains 15 residues. The CDR3 DNA sequence: TGTGCCACCAGAGACCGAAACAGGGTGGGGAATGAGCAGTTCTTC. Residues: CATRDRNRVGNEQFF.

This sequence joins TRBV28 and TRBJ1-5; D is uncertain. V lost 3 bases and J 4 bases, leaving 13 bases between the germline ends. CDR3 size: 15 residues. Germline-derived CDR1 and CDR2 are MDHEN and SYDVKM. Here the CDR3 reads CASSLFGEGNQPQHF. CDR3 sequence (DNA): TGTGCCAGCAGTTTGTTCGGGGAAGGGAATCAGCCCCAGCATTTT.

Notes on this clone: At one end the junction does not follow the germline gene, possibly because of a read error. This chain links TRBV7-7 with TRBJ2-7; the match to TRBD1 covers 9 bases. CDR3 length equals 16 residues. CDR1 is SSHAT, CDR2 FNYEAQ, per germline (reference sequence). The CDR3 DNA reads TGTGCTAGCAGAGTTGATTACCGGGACAGGGCATACGAGCAGTACTTC. It encodes CASRVDYRDRAYEQYF.

V and J are TRBV6-5 and TRBJ2-2; no definite D call. The CDR3 spans 14 residues. In germline, CDR1 is MNHEY, CDR2 SVGAGI. Trimming cost V 2 bases and J 4 bases, with 8 bases left between them. The CDR3 reads CASSYLPATGELFF. The CDR3 coding sequence is TGTGCCAGCAGTTACCTTCCGGCCACCGGGGAGCTGTTTTTT.

The V and J genes are TRBV28 and TRBJ2-7; D not resolved. Germline V gives CDR1 MDHEN, CDR2 SYDVKM. The ends were cut back, 2 bases at V and 1 base at J, with 6 bases in the middle. This CDR3 spans 13 amino acids. CDR3 coding DNA: TGTGCCAGCAGTTTACCAGGATCCTACGAGCAGTACTTC. It specifies CASSLPGSYEQYF.

With regard to this clone: The sample carries other DNA sequences with the same CDR3. V and J are TRBV4-1 and TRBJ2-7, with 11 bases that match TRBD2. Germline assignment: CDR1 MGHRA and CDR2 YSYEKL. Trimming took 1 base from V and 4 from J; bases not matched to a gene: 3. The CDR3 totals 15 residues. The CDR3, as DNA: TGCGCCAGCAGCCAAGGACTAGCGGGAATTTACGAGCAGTACTTC. Its translation is CASSQGLAGIYEQYF.

This chain connects TRBV28 to TRBJ1-1; tentatively, D is TRBD1 (5 bases). The CDR3 runs 16 residues. The germline V gene encodes CDR1 MDHEN and CDR2 SYDVKM. V dropped 2 bases and J dropped 4 bases, with 17 bases sitting between them. The DNA of the CDR3 is TGTGCCAGCAGTTTACCGCGTGTGGGCGGGGGCACTGAAGCTTTCTTT. Translating it yields CASSLPRVGGGTEAFF.

Comment on this clone: Other DNA sequences of this sample code for an identical CDR3. This rearrangement joins TRBV29-1 to TRBJ2-1; no firm D call. The CDR3 has 10 residues. Germline CDR1 is SQVTM and CDR2 is ANQGSEA. Trimming took off 4 bases at V and 7 bases at J, with 5 bases between the two ends. CDR3 DNA: TGCAGCGTTGGGGCTAATGAGCAGTTCTTC. Amino acid sequence: CSVGANEQFF.

The CDR3 DNA is TGTGCCAGCTCATACGTACCTAGTGGTGAAAAACTGTTTTTT. Its protein is CASSYVPSGEKLFF. The rearrangement links TRBV18 to TRBJ1-4; D gene unclear. Germline values: CDR1 KGHSH, CDR2 LQKENI. CDR3 size: 14 residues. V dropped 5 bases and J dropped 7 bases, with 14 bases sitting between them.

V is TRBV28 and J is TRBJ2-2; 8 nucleotides line up with TRBD1. This CDR3 has 15 residues. Trimming at V came to 6 bases and at J to 3 bases, leaving 6 bases not matched to a gene. Germline V gene data show CDR1 as MDHEN and CDR2 as SYDVKM. The CDR3 DNA follows: TGTGCCAGCAGGGTGACAGGGGAGCACACCGGGGAGCTGTTTTTT. Encoded protein: CASRVTGEHTGELFF.

The chain joins TRBV6-4 to TRBJ1-2, with a tentative D call TRBD1 (6 bases). The CDR3 is 14 residues long. V was pared by 6 bases and J by 8 bases, with 19 bases between. Looked up from germline, CDR1 is MRHNA and CDR2 is SNTAGT. The CDR3 region is CASREDSGALGYTF. The DNA of the CDR3 is TGTGCCAGCAGGGAGGACAGTGGGGCGCTCGGCTACACCTTC.

V gene TRBV9 combines with J gene TRBJ2-2; D may be TRBD1 (6 bases). The CDR3 spans 17 residues. Germline assignment: CDR1 SGDLS and CDR2 YYNGEE. Trimming left V 3 bases short and J 3 bases short, with 18 bases between. CDR3 DNA sequence: TGTGCCAGCAGCGCCGGACAGCACAGAACCTACACCGGGGAGCTGTTTTTT. It is translated as CASSAGQHRTYTGELFF.

This clone was picked up one time. This chain uses TRBV29-1 with TRBJ1-5; D remains ambiguous. Germline CDR1 reads SQVTM; CDR2 reads ANQGSEA. CDR3 length: 17 amino acids. V was trimmed by 0 bases and J by 4 bases, leaving 19 bases between them. This chain's CDR3 is CSVEDRSPRALNQPQHF. CDR3 sequence (DNA): TGCAGCGTTGAAGATCGGTCGCCTCGAGCCCTTAATCAGCCCCAGCATTTT.

The chain combines TRBV19 with TRBJ2-5; the D gene is possibly TRBD1 (6 bases). This CDR3 contains 14 residues. Trimming pared 0 bases from V and 5 bases from J, leaving 10 bases between. CDR1 and CDR2 (germline): LNHDA, SQIVND (reference sequence). CDR3 protein: CASSIEGADETQYF. CDR3 DNA sequence: TGTGCCAGTAGTATAGAGGGGGCGGATGAGACCCAGTACTTC.